Included here is one T cell receptor beta chain sequence, with context. Antigen: not known. The sample is drawn from a study of Ad26.COV2.S vaccination and SARS-CoV-2 variants. Study-wide context: Enrolled in COV1001, the donor was in the Ad26.COV2.S trial arm, which received the vaccine. Doses of Ad26.COV2.S were injected into muscle once or twice, 56 days apart.

Points from the study as a whole: Researchers reported similar non-spike TCR breadth in vaccine and placebo recipients.

Assay used: immunoSEQ multiplex PCR; TCRdb lists only in-frame clones, some missing. The sample consists of roughly 270,000 clones, roughly 86% of them appearing once. V was pared by 1 base and J by 4 bases, with 5 bases of the junction left unmatched. The length of the CDR3 is 15 residues. The germline CDR1 and CDR2 sequences are LGHNA and YNFKEQ. Treatment meaning: some 19 received Ad26.COV2.S at low or high dose, single or two shots; roughly five received placebo; per-sample allocation not given. Samples analyzed were those drawn on day 63 after the first vaccine or placebo injection. An adult donor aged 18-55 years was enrolled in Boston.

The V and J genes are TRBV4-2 and TRBJ2-7; 9 bases map to TRBD1. The sample here was peripheral blood, taken in a trial of Ad26.COV2.S vaccine versus placebo. The sequence came from a person aged 18-60 years who received the Ad26.COV2.S COVID-19 vaccine or a placebo. The CDR3 region is CASSQGGTGSYEQYF. For the CDR3, the DNA is TGTGCCAGCAGCCAAGGCGGGACAGGGTCTTACGAGCAGTACTTC.